These 19 T cell receptor beta chains came from one sample sequenced in a study of blood T cell repertoires in COVID-19 (dated by TCRdb to 2019 to 2021). The library was made by the immunoSEQ multiplex PCR assay. Drawn from immuneACCESS, this table holds only the in-frame rearrangements with V and J called that TCRdb kept. Clones are partly lost; checked studies trace under half to an unresolved V gene and leave the rest unexplained. Present in this sample are 60,000 to 70,000 clones, 70% to 80% of which were seen just once. The ten largest clones add up to 50% of the sample. Source material: peripheral blood. All receptors derive from a woman over 75 with acute or convalescent COVID-19.

This clone was seen only a few times. The genes are TRBV7-3 and TRBJ2-7; TRBD2 aligns across 8 bases. Germline-derived CDR1 and CDR2 are SGHTA and FQGTGA. V dropped 5 bases and J dropped 0; count of bases not matched to a gene: 6. This CDR3 has 15 amino acids. DNA of the CDR3: TGTGCCAGCAGCCCGACTAGCGCAAGCTCCTACGAGCAGTACTTC. As protein: CASSPTSASSYEQYF.

The rearrangement links TRBV5-1 to TRBJ1-4; 9 bases fit TRBD1. Germline CDR1 and CDR2: SGHRS and YFSETQ. The CDR3 is 15 amino acids. V lost 2 bases to trimming and J lost 7 bases; unmatched junction nucleotides: 6. The CDR3 protein is CASSFTGTGSEKLFF. DNA for the CDR3: TGCGCCAGCAGCTTTACCGGGACAGGGAGTGAAAAACTGTTTTTT.

This sequence joins TRBV7-9 and TRBJ2-1; the D gene is possibly TRBD2 (5 bases). In germline, CDR1 is SEHNR, CDR2 FQNEAQ (reference sequence). This CDR3 spans 16 amino acids. The V end was cut by 3 bases, the J end by 7 bases, with 19 bases between. CDR3 bases: TGTGCCAGCAGCTTCGTAAGCGGCACCTCTGGAAATGAGCAGTTCTTC. It yields the protein CASSFVSGTSGNEQFF.

The chain combines TRBV28 with TRBJ2-3; 10 bases line up with TRBD2. J was trimmed by 3 bases and V by 8 bases; bases with no gene match: 11. The length of the CDR3 is 16 residues. Germline V gene data show CDR1 as MDHEN and CDR2 as SYDVKM. The CDR3 bases are TGTGCCAGCGTCGGAACCTTAGCGGGAGGTACAGATACGCAGTATTTT. This sequence encodes CASVGTLAGGTDTQYF.

The gene calls are TRBV5-6 and TRBJ1-5; D may be TRBD1 (6 bases). Germline V gene data show CDR1 as SGHDT and CDR2 as YYEEEE. The V end lost 0 bases, the J end lost 5 bases, and 12 bases lay between the germline ends. This CDR3 is built from 15 residues. Here the CDR3 DNA reads TGTGCCAGCAGCTTGGCAGGGGTGTCGTATCAGCCCCAGCATTTT. As protein: CASSLAGVSYQPQHF.

CDR3 in amino acids: CASSHQNNQPQHF. The CDR3 nucleotides read TGTGCCAGCAGCCACCAGAACAATCAGCCCCAGCATTTT. This chain links TRBV3-1 (or the pseudogene TRBV3-2) with TRBJ1-5; D unclear. The germline gives CDR1 LGHDT, CDR2 YNNKEL (reference sequence). V lost 3 bases to trimming and J lost 3 bases, with 6 bases between them. CDR3 length: 13 amino acids.

The rearrangement joins TRBV6-1 to TRBJ2-1; 8 bases align to TRBD2. The CDR3 consists of 15 residues. CDR1 is MNHNS and CDR2 is SASEGT in the germline V gene. V was clipped by 3 bases and J by 3 bases; unmatched bases: 4. CDR3 sequence: CASSDVAGYYNEQFF. In DNA form, the CDR3 reads TGTGCCAGCAGTGATGTAGCGGGATACTACAATGAGCAGTTCTTC.

This chain connects TRBV19 to TRBJ2-2, with 8 bases fitting TRBD2. Germline assignment: CDR1 LNHDA and CDR2 SQIVND (reference sequence). This CDR3 region has 16 residues. V shed 5 bases and J 9 bases; nucleotides not matched to a gene: 14. The CDR3 bases are TGTGCCAGTAGTCCCTCCGGGACTAGTATCATCCGGGAGCTGTTTTTT. Translating it yields CASSPSGTSIIRELFF.

The chain has TRBV11-2 and TRBJ2-7; TRBD1 agrees at 7 bases. V lost 4 bases to trimming and J lost 2 bases; unmatched junction nucleotides: 5. The CDR3 runs 14 residues. CDR1 is SGHAT and CDR2 is FQNNGV in the germline V gene. As DNA, the CDR3 is TGTGCCAGCAGCTCGGACAGGAACGCCTACGAGCAGTACTTC. Its protein is CASSSDRNAYEQYF.

There are a few counts of this clone. CDR3 region: CATSDPKQGGQETQYF. In DNA, the CDR3 is TGTGCCACCAGTGATCCAAAACAGGGGGGGCAAGAGACCCAGTACTTC. The chain has TRBV24-1 and TRBJ2-5; the D gene is possibly TRBD1 (8 bases). With 3 bases removed from V and 2 bases from J, the gap between germline ends came to 15 bases. This CDR3 has 16 amino acids. In germline, CDR1 is KGHDR, CDR2 SFDVKD.

J is TRBJ2-1 and V is TRBV28; 7 bases map to TRBD1. J gave up 7 bases and V 7 bases, and 10 bases lay outside the gene matches. The CDR3 is made up of 14 amino acids. Per germline, CDR1 MDHEN and CDR2 SYDVKM. The CDR3 DNA sequence: TGTGCCAGCAATAGGGGGCCTTCGGGGAATGAGCAGTTCTTC. Residues: CASNRGPSGNEQFF.

The chain carries TRBV28 and TRBJ1-3, with a tentative D call TRBD1 (5 bases). Trimming shortened V by 2 bases and J by 3 bases, and 8 bases separated the two germline ends. The CDR3 is 14 amino acids. CDR1 is MDHEN and CDR2 is SYDVKM in the germline V gene. The CDR3 protein is CASSLPQGGNTIYF. The CDR3 DNA reads TGTGCCAGCAGTTTACCCCAGGGTGGAAACACCATATATTTT.

The rearrangement joins TRBV2 to TRBJ2-3, with 14 bases lining up with TRBD2. The CDR3 contains 15 residues. Unmatched junction bases numbered 1, after V lost 4 bases and J lost 4 bases. Germline V lookup: CDR1 SNHLY, CDR2 FYNNEI. For the CDR3, the DNA is TGTGCCAGCAGTGGACTAGCGGGAGGGTCAGATACGCAGTATTTT. Translation: CASSGLAGGSDTQYF.

CDR3 region: CASSSPGTGVYNEQFF. CDR3 DNA: TGTGCCAGCAGTTCCCCCGGGACAGGGGTCTACAATGAGCAGTTCTTC. This chain connects TRBV7-8 to TRBJ2-1; 10 positions match TRBD1. CDR1 is SGHVS, CDR2 FQNEAQ, per germline. CDR3 size: 16 residues. V lost 6 bases and J lost 3; bases outside the gene matches: 8.

The chain carries TRBV28 and TRBJ2-7; perhaps TRBD2 as D (5 bases). Per the germline V gene, CDR1 is MDHEN and CDR2 is SYDVKM. This CDR3 is 14 amino acids long. Trimming took off 5 bases at V and 2 bases at J, with 13 bases between the two ends. The CDR3 region has the DNA TGTGCCAGCAGTCCCCGAGGGTCCACCTACGAGCAGTACTTC. Its protein is CASSPRGSTYEQYF.

This clone was counted only a few times. The rearrangement uses TRBV6-1 and TRBJ2-7; 9 nucleotides line up with TRBD1. V was pared by 4 bases and J by 7 bases, with 14 bases of the junction left unmatched. The CDR3 loop spans 16 amino acids. Germline V gene sequence: CDR1 MNHNS, CDR2 SASEGT. CDR3 coding DNA: TGTGCCAGCAGTGGAACAGGGGGCACCTCTGTCGTGGAGCAGTACTTC. This codes for CASSGTGGTSVVEQYF.

This clone was picked up a small number of times. The gene calls are TRBV3-1 (or the pseudogene TRBV3-2) and TRBJ2-1; 10 nucleotides match TRBD2. Looked up from germline, CDR1 is LGHDT and CDR2 is YNNKEL (reference sequence). The V segment lost 1 base and the J segment 10 bases; nucleotides outside the gene matches: 10. The CDR3 loop spans 16 amino acids. The CDR3 coding sequence is TGTGCCAGCAGCCAAGGGGGGGGACTAGCGAGTGTCGAGCAGTTCTTC. Translating it yields CASSQGGGLASVEQFF.

The chain has TRBV5-1 and TRBJ2-2; 10 bases are a match to TRBD2. Germline trimming cut 2 bases from V and 7 bases from J; bases unmatched to any gene: 8. Germline lookup yields CDR1 SGHRS and CDR2 YFSETQ. CDR3 length: 16 amino acids. CDR3 amino acids: CASSFQLAGEGGELFF. The CDR3 nucleotides are TGCGCCAGCAGCTTTCAGCTAGCGGGAGAAGGCGGGGAGCTGTTTTTT.

This clone was detected only a few times. The CDR3 DNA follows: TGCAGTGCTAGCGCCCCTGGCCAGCAGTACTTC. Translating gives CSASAPGQQYF. The V call is TRBV20-1, the J call TRBJ2-5; no firm D call. The V gene lost 3 bases and the J gene lost 11 bases, with 13 bases spanning the gap. This CDR3 comprises 11 residues. In germline, CDR1 is DFQATT, CDR2 SNEGSKA (reference sequence).